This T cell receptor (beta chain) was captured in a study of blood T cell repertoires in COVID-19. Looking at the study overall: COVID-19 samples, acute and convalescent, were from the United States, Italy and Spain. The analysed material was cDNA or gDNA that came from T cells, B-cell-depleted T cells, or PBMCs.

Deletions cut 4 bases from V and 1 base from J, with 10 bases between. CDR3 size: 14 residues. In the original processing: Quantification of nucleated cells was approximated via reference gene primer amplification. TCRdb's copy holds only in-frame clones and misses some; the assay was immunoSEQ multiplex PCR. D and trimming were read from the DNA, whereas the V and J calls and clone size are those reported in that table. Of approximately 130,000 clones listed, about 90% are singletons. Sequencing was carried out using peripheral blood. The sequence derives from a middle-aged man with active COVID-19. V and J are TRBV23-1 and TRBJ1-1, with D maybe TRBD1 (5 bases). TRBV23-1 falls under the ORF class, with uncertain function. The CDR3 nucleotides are TGCGCCAGCAGTCCGACAGTTTCGAACACTGAAGCTTTCTTT. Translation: CASSPTVSNTEAFF.